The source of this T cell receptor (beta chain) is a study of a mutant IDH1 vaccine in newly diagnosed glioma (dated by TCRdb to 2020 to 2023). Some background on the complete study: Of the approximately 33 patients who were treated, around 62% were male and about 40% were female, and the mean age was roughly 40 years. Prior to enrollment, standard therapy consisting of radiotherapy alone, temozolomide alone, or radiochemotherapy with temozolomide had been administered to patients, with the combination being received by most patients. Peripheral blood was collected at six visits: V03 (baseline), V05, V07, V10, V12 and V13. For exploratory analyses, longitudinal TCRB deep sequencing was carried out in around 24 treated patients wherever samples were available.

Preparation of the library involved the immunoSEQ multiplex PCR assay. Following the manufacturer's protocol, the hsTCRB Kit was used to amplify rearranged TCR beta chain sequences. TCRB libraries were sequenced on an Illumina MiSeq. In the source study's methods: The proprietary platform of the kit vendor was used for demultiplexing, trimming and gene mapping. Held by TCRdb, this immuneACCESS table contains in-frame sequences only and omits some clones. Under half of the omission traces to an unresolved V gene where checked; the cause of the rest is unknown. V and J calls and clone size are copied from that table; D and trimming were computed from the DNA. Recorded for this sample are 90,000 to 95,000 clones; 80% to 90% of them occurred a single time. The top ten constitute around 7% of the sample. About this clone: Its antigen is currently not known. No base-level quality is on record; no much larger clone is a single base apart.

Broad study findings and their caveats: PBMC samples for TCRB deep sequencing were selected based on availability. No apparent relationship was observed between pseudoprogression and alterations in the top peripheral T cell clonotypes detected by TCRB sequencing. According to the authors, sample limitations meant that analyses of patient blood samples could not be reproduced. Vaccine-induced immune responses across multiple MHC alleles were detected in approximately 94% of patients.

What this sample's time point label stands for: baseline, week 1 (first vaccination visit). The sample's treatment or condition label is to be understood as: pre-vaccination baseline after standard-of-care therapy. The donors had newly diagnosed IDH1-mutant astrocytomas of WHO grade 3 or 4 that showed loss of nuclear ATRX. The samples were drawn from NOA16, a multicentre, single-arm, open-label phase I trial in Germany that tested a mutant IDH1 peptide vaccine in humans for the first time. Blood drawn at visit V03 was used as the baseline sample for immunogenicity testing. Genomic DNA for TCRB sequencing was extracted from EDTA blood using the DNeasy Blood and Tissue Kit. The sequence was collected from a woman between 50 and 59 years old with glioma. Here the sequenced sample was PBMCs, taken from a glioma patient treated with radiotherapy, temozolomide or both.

CDR3 reads: CASSVPPGQGSYEQYF. Read as DNA, the sequence is TGTGCCAGCAGTGTTCCCCCGGGACAGGGTTCCTACGAGCAGTACTTC. The chain employs TRBV6-4 and TRBJ2-7; TRBD1 fits 9 bases in the junction. The cysteine opens and the phenylalanine closes a CDR3 of 16 amino acids. Only the CDR3 DNA stays, 48 bases, in frame from base 1. Ends trimmed: V by 4 bases, J by 1 base; bases unmatched to a gene: 8. CDR1 MRHNA and CDR2 SNTAGT were looked up in the germline V gene.